One sample yielded the 12 T cell receptor beta chains listed below, sequenced in a study of graft-versus-host responses after intestinal transplantation. Here immunoSEQ multiplex PCR was the method, and the copy in TCRdb shows in-frame clones only, minus some. The sample has about 30,000 clones, 90% to 95% seen once. This specimen consisted of PBMCs, obtained just over 65 days after intestinal transplant. The receptors originated from a human patient who received an intestinal transplant, so some T cells may come from the graft donor.

V usage is TRBV5-1 and J usage is TRBJ2-5, with 8 bases aligning to TRBD1. Looked up from germline, CDR1 is SGHRS and CDR2 is YFSETQ. The CDR3 runs 13 residues. V dropped 4 bases and J dropped 4; count of bases not matched to a gene: 3. The CDR3 protein is CASSLGQGETQYF. CDR3 DNA sequence: TGCGCCAGCAGCCTAGGACAGGGAGAGACCCAGTACTTC.

The chain links TRBV13 to TRBJ2-1, with D perhaps being TRBD1 or TRBD2 (6 bases each). Germline lookup yields CDR1 PRHDT and CDR2 FYEKMQ (reference sequence). The CDR3 has 17 amino acids. V lost 8 bases and J 7 bases, leaving 27 bases between the germline ends. The CDR3 DNA follows: TGTGCCAGCGGAAAAACGGGGGCCCTCTTTCCGGGGAATGAGCAGTTCTTC. It encodes CASGKTGALFPGNEQFF.

The V call is TRBV27, the J call TRBJ2-7, with D possibly matching TRBD1 (5 bases). V dropped 4 bases and J dropped 3 bases, with 10 bases sitting between them. Germline V gives CDR1 MNHEY, CDR2 SMNVEV (reference sequence). The CDR3 runs to 13 residues. In DNA, the CDR3 is TGTGCCAGCAGTTATAGCAGGGACTACGAGCAGTACTTC. Translation gives CASSYSRDYEQYF.

This clone was detected once. The J gene is TRBJ2-1, the V gene TRBV5-1; no definite D call. The CDR3 loop spans 16 amino acids. Germline V gives CDR1 SGHRS, CDR2 YFSETQ. The V end lost 7 bases, the J end lost 0 bases, and 17 bases lay between the germline ends. For the CDR3, the DNA is TGCGCCAGCGCCCTAGGCTCTAACCCCTCCTACAATGAGCAGTTCTTC. Protein: CASALGSNPSYNEQFF.

The DNA of the CDR3 is TGTGCCAGCAGACAGAACTACGAGCAGTACTTC. It translates to CASRQNYEQYF. The chain recombines TRBV6-1 with TRBJ2-7; D not resolved. V gave up 6 bases and J gave up 3 bases, with 6 bases separating them. Germline CDR1 and CDR2: MNHNS and SASEGT. The CDR3 runs to 11 residues.

The rearrangement joins TRBV27 to TRBJ1-2; TRBD1 might be the D (6 bases). Germline V gene lookup returns CDR1 MNHEY and CDR2 SMNVEV (reference sequence). V was trimmed by 1 base and J by 3 bases, leaving 9 bases between them. The CDR3 has 14 residues. CDR3 sequence: CASSLFPGDYGYTF. The CDR3 coding sequence is TGTGCCAGCAGTTTATTTCCAGGGGACTATGGCTACACCTTC.

The V and J genes are TRBV30 and TRBJ1-4; D is unclear. This CDR3 is built from 14 residues. Germline assignment: CDR1 GTSNPN and CDR2 SVGIG (reference sequence). Deletions cut 4 bases from V and 7 bases from J, with 16 bases between. The CDR3: CAWTEGSSGEKLFF. As DNA, the CDR3 is TGTGCCTGGACCGAGGGATCGTCGGGTGAAAAACTGTTTTTT.

CDR3 region: CASSGGKDEQYF. The DNA for the CDR3 is TGTGCCAGCAGCGGGGGAAAGGACGAGCAGTACTTC. This chain connects TRBV9 to TRBJ2-7; no firm D call. Per the germline V gene, CDR1 is SGDLS and CDR2 is YYNGEE. V lost 3 bases to trimming and J lost 5 bases, with 9 bases between them. This CDR3 spans 12 amino acids.

This clone was counted once. The V and J genes are TRBV7-6 and TRBJ2-1, with D perhaps matching TRBD2 (5 bases). V lost 5 bases, J lost 6 bases, and 8 bases lay in between. CDR3 length: 12 residues. Germline loops: CDR1 SGHVS, CDR2 FNYEAQ. CDR3 DNA sequence: TGTGCCAGCAGCAAACGGGGCAATGAGCAGTTCTTC. It is translated as CASSKRGNEQFF. Full variable domain (remainder filled in from reference TRBV7-6 and TRBJ2-1): GAGVSQSPRYKVTKRGQDVALRCDPISGHVSLYWYRQALGQGPEFLTYFNYEAQQDKSGLPNDRFSAERPEGSISTLTIQRTEQRDSAMYRCASSKRGNEQFFGPGTRLTVL.

The rearrangement joins TRBV9 to TRBJ2-3; 14 bases line up with TRBD2. V gave up 4 bases and J gave up 4 bases; unmatched junction bases: 5. CDR3 length equals 16 residues. The germline V gene has CDR1 SGDLS and CDR2 YYNGEE. This chain's CDR3 is CASSPPTSGGADTQYF. DNA of the CDR3: TGTGCCAGCAGCCCGCCGACTAGCGGGGGGGCAGATACGCAGTATTTT.

V gene TRBV9 combines with J gene TRBJ2-5; TRBD1 agrees at 7 bases. Germline CDR1 and CDR2: SGDLS and YYNGEE. With V trimmed by 3 bases and J by 0 bases, 11 bases remained unmatched. The CDR3 runs to 17 residues. CDR3 protein: CASSADPGQTYQETQYF. The CDR3 DNA follows: TGTGCCAGCAGCGCCGACCCGGGACAGACCTACCAAGAGACCCAGTACTTC.

The table lists this clone with a count of one. The junction differs from germline at one of its ends, possibly a read error. The sample contains more than one DNA sequence encoding this CDR3. The rearrangement uses TRBV28 and TRBJ2-2; D possibly corresponds to TRBD2 (5 bases). The germline gives CDR1 MDHEN, CDR2 SYDVKM. This CDR3 has 16 residues. The CDR3 coding sequence is TGTGCCAGCAGTTTCGGTTACCGGGTGGGAGCCGGAGAGCTGTTTTTT. Translated: CASSFGYRVGAGELFF.